These 25 T cell receptor beta chains came from one sample sequenced in a study of T cells in Graves' hyperthyroidism and ophthalmopathy. What was amplified from RNA transcripts were TCR beta CDR3 regions. The HTBI set primed first-round TCR CDR3 RT-PCR. TCRdb analysed the multiplex PCR reads with MiXCR anew, one entry per CDR3 protein. The data show around 490,000 distinct CDR3 sequences, with just under 20% seen just once and approximately 50% held by the top ten. The specimen was blood. The receptors here all came from a man in his forties or fifties with Graves' ophthalmopathy.

This chain connects TRBV2 to TRBJ2-5; maybe TRBD1 (6 bases). Trimming took off 6 bases at V and 13 bases at J, with 18 bases between the two ends. Germline V gives CDR1 SNHLY, CDR2 FYNNEI. This CDR3 is built from 12 residues. The CDR3 DNA is TGTGCCAGCAGAGGGACACCGAGAGATGCGTACTTC. This gives the protein CASRGTPRDAYF. Variable domain in full (rest from reference TRBV2 and TRBJ2-5): EPEVTQTPSHQVTQMGQEVILRCVPISNHLYFYWYRQILGQKVEFLVSFYNNEISEKSEIFDDQFSVERPDGSNFTLKIRSTKLEDSAMYFCASRGTPRDAYFGPGTRLLVL.

Many counts were recorded for this clonotype. The germline gene is not matched at one end of the junction; a read error may be the cause. The rearrangement uses TRBV18 and TRBJ2-3; D might be TRBD1 or TRBD2, each matching 6 bases. The CDR3 is 14 residues long. Germline V gene sequence: CDR1 KGHSH, CDR2 LQKENI. The CDR3 region is CASSPLAQGDTQYF. In nucleotides, the CDR3 is TGTGCCAGCTCGCCACTAGCCCAGGGGGATACGCAGTATTTT.

V gene TRBV20-1 combines with J gene TRBJ2-1; 7 bases are shared with TRBD2. With 2 bases clipped from V and 4 bases from J, the junction kept 5 bases outside the gene matches. This CDR3 has 14 residues. Germline values: CDR1 DFQATT, CDR2 SNEGSKA (reference sequence). CDR3 bases: TGCAGTGCTAGACCCCTAGCGGAATACAATGAGCAGTTCTTC. Translation: CSARPLAEYNEQFF.

The chain combines TRBV5-1 with TRBJ1-1; TRBD1 agrees at 8 bases. CDR1 is SGHRS and CDR2 is YFSETQ in the germline V gene. With V trimmed by 4 bases and J by 5 bases, 7 bases remained unmatched. The CDR3 loop spans 14 amino acids. The CDR3 DNA sequence: TGCGCCAGCAGCGTCACACAGGGGGGGACTGAAGCTTTCTTT. Translated, it gives CASSVTQGGTEAFF.

This clonotype was seen repeatedly, ten times or more. The chain employs TRBV2 and TRBJ1-1, with TRBD1 identical over 8 bases. After removal of 1 base from V and 9 bases from J, the junction contained 7 bases not matched to a gene. The germline gives CDR1 SNHLY, CDR2 FYNNEI. The CDR3 loop spans 14 amino acids. CDR3: CASSEGQGAIKAFF. For the CDR3, the DNA is TGTGCCAGCAGTGAAGGGCAGGGGGCCATTAAAGCTTTCTTT.

As to this clonotype: This may be a read error: a much more frequent sequence differs by one nucleotide. V gene TRBV6-1 combines with J gene TRBJ2-5, with D possibly TRBD2 on 5 matching bases. V was shortened by 8 bases and J by 1 base, with 11 bases between the two germline ends. This CDR3 contains 13 residues. The germline CDR1 and CDR2 sequences are MNHNS and SASEGT. CDR3 region: CASSDGVQETQYF. The DNA for the CDR3 is TGTGCCAGCTCCGACGGGGTCCAAGAGACCCAGTACTTC.

This clonotype occurred many times. CDR3 in DNA: TGTGCCAGCGTTCCAGGACAGAAGAATCAGCCCCAGCATTTT. This gives the protein CASVPGQKNQPQHF. The chain couples TRBV2 to TRBJ1-5; possibly TRBD1 for D (6 bases). CDR1 is SNHLY, CDR2 FYNNEI, per germline. Trimming removed 8 bases from V and 4 bases from J, with 15 bases in between. The CDR3 sequence is 14 residues long.

This clonotype was observed at least ten times. The rearrangement links TRBV2 to TRBJ2-3; 8 nucleotides agree with TRBD2. The V segment lost 8 bases and the J segment 2 bases; nucleotides outside the gene matches: 6. From germline, CDR1 is SNHLY and CDR2 FYNNEI. The CDR3 runs to 14 residues. The CDR3 loop is CASLSGEITDTQYF. CDR3 bases: TGTGCCAGCCTTAGCGGGGAGATCACAGATACGCAGTATTTT.

The chain carries TRBV7-9 and TRBJ2-5; TRBD1 might be the D (8 bases). Trimming removed 8 bases at V and 5 bases at J, with 18 bases between. Germline V gene sequence: CDR1 SEHNR, CDR2 FQNEAQ (reference sequence). This CDR3 comprises 14 residues. CDR3 nucleotide sequence: TGTGCCAGCGGGCATACAGGGGGAGGGGAGACCCAGTACTTC. It yields the protein CASGHTGGGETQYF.

This clonotype was counted at least ten times. V gene TRBV18 combines with J gene TRBJ2-1; D unresolved. V was shortened by 3 bases and J by 2 bases, with 14 bases between the two germline ends. The CDR3 consists of 16 residues. The germline gives CDR1 KGHSH, CDR2 LQKENI. Here the CDR3 DNA reads TGTGCCAGCTCACCGCTAGGGTCTGGCACCTACAATGAGCAGTTCTTC. The encoded protein is CASSPLGSGTYNEQFF.

V and J are TRBV7-8 and TRBJ2-2; TRBD2 agrees at 8 bases. Germline CDR1 is SGHVS and CDR2 is FQNEAQ. CDR3 length: 17 amino acids. V shed 5 bases and J 7 bases; nucleotides not matched to a gene: 15. As DNA, the CDR3 is TGTGCCAGCAGCCCCGGGGGGGGCCCCCGGGGGGACGGGGAGCTGTTTTTT. Its translation is CASSPGGGPRGDGELFF.

The chain has TRBV6-1 and TRBJ1-4, with TRBD1 as a possible D gene (5 bases). Germline lookup yields CDR1 MNHNS and CDR2 SASEGT. With 4 bases removed from V and 8 bases from J, the gap between germline ends came to 17 bases. This CDR3 is 15 amino acids long. As DNA, the CDR3 is TGTGCCAGCAGTGGAAAGAGGGACGAGGACGAAAAACTGTTTTTT. Protein: CASSGKRDEDEKLFF.

V is TRBV7-9 and J is TRBJ1-2; no definite D call. The CDR3 has 11 amino acids. Deletions cut 8 bases from V and 4 bases from J, with 8 bases between. CDR1 is SEHNR, CDR2 FQNEAQ, per germline (reference sequence). CDR3 sequence reads: CASGDPYGYTF. DNA for the CDR3: TGTGCCAGCGGCGACCCCTATGGCTACACCTTC.

The V and J genes are TRBV4-3 and TRBJ2-1; no reliable D call. Trimming took 0 bases from V and 4 from J, leaving 4 bases between them. Germline V CDR1 and CDR2: LGHNA, YSLEER. This CDR3 spans 13 amino acids. The CDR3 bases are TGCGCCAGCAGCCAAGATCAGTACAATGAGCAGTTCTTC. Its translation is CASSQDQYNEQFF.

The chain carries TRBV3-1 and TRBJ2-1; the D is unclear. Germline lookup yields CDR1 LGHDT and CDR2 YNNKEL (reference sequence). There are 13 residues in the CDR3. V lost 10 bases and J lost 2, with 12 bases in between. The CDR3 protein is CATGPDPYNEQFF. The DNA of the CDR3 is TGTGCCACCGGGCCCGACCCCTACAATGAGCAGTTCTTC.

At least ten counts were recorded for this clonotype. The genes are TRBV3-1 and TRBJ2-7; D tentatively reads TRBD1 or TRBD2 (5 bases each). With 1 base removed from V and 3 bases from J, the gap between germline ends came to 10 bases. Per germline, CDR1 LGHDT and CDR2 YNNKEL (reference sequence). The CDR3 runs 14 residues. CDR3 amino acids: CASSQGDGNYEQYF. The CDR3 region has the DNA TGTGCCAGCAGCCAAGGGGACGGAAACTACGAGCAGTACTTC.

This clonotype appeared a few times. This sequence joins TRBV6-6 and TRBJ2-6, with a tentative D call TRBD1 (5 bases). With 2 bases removed from V and 0 bases from J, the gap between germline ends came to 8 bases. The CDR3 contains 16 residues. CDR1 is MNHNY and CDR2 is SVGAGI in the germline V gene (reference sequence). The CDR3 DNA reads as TGTGCCAGCAGTTACAGGCAGGGCTCTGGGGCCAACGTCCTGACTTTC. This gives the protein CASSYRQGSGANVLTF.

This clonotype has just a few counts. The chain carries TRBV25-1 and TRBJ2-7; tentative D call: TRBD2 (5 bases). The V gene lost 2 bases and the J gene lost 4 bases, with 9 bases spanning the gap. Per the germline V gene, CDR1 is MGHDK and CDR2 is SYGVNS. This CDR3 is 13 amino acids long. The CDR3 nucleotides are TGTGCCAGCAGTGAAGACGGGGATTACGAGCAGTACTTC. It codes for CASSEDGDYEQYF.

This clonotype showed up just a few times. This chain uses TRBV7-8 with TRBJ1-2; TRBD1 matches 8 bases. Trimming cost V 5 bases and J 6 bases; bases outside gene matches: 2. The CDR3 is 12 residues long. Germline CDR1 reads SGHVS; CDR2 reads FQNEAQ. The CDR3 bases are TGTGCCAGCAGCGAGACAGGGGATGGCTACACCTTC. It yields the protein CASSETGDGYTF.

This clonotype was picked up a small number of times. V is TRBV5-1 and J is TRBJ2-3; 10 bases map to TRBD2. V gave up 0 bases and J gave up 4 bases; unmatched junction bases: 11. CDR1 SGHRS and CDR2 YFSETQ come from the germline V gene. CDR3 length: 18 residues. The CDR3 nucleotides are TGCGCCAGCAGCTTGGAAGCGGGAGGGCCTATAATCCCAGATACGCAGTATTTT. Protein sequence: CASSLEAGGPIIPDTQYF.

This clonotype showed up many times. The V call is TRBV18, the J call TRBJ2-7; 7 bases align to TRBD2. The CDR3 has 13 amino acids. V gave up 3 bases and J gave up 6 bases; unmatched junction bases: 5. Germline CDR1 reads KGHSH; CDR2 reads LQKENI. The CDR3 nucleotides are TGTGCCAGCTCACCCGCGGGAGATGCCGAGCAGTACTTC. Protein product: CASSPAGDAEQYF.

In its sample, this clonotype was seen many times. V gene TRBV5-1 combines with J gene TRBJ2-2, with 8 bases matching TRBD2. V lost 4 bases to trimming and J lost 5 bases; unmatched junction nucleotides: 7. The CDR3 extends over 15 amino acids. CDR1 SGHRS and CDR2 YFSETQ come from the germline V gene. The chain's CDR3 is CASSTSGGRTGELFF. The CDR3 DNA sequence: TGCGCCAGCAGCACCAGCGGGGGCCGGACCGGGGAGCTGTTTTTT.

The V and J genes are TRBV10-1 and TRBJ2-1, with TRBD2 as a possible D gene (7 bases). Germline CDR1 WNHNN, CDR2 SYGVQD (reference sequence). Trimming pared 2 bases from V and 5 bases from J, leaving 13 bases between. The CDR3 sequence is 15 residues long. This CDR3 is CASSEEGGLDNEQFF. CDR3 in DNA: TGCGCCAGCAGTGAGGAGGGGGGGCTGGACAATGAGCAGTTCTTC.

This clonotype was seen many times. The chain employs TRBV28 and TRBJ2-7; the D is unclear. This CDR3 contains 14 residues. V was trimmed by 5 bases and J by 5 bases, leaving 16 bases between them. The germline V gene has CDR1 MDHEN and CDR2 SYDVKM. CDR3 loop: CASSLYRGRDEQYF. CDR3 nucleotides: TGTGCCAGCAGTCTCTACAGAGGTCGAGACGAGCAGTACTTC.

Ten or more counts support this clonotype. The chain couples TRBV20-1 to TRBJ2-5, with D possibly TRBD2 on 6 matching bases. The V end lost 6 bases, the J end lost 9 bases, and 29 bases lay between the germline ends. Germline CDR1 is DFQATT and CDR2 is SNEGSKA (reference sequence). The CDR3 contains 16 residues. As DNA, the CDR3 is TGCAGTGCCAATCCCAGCCTAGGGACTCCATTTTGGTCCCAGTACTTC. Protein sequence: CSANPSLGTPFWSQYF.